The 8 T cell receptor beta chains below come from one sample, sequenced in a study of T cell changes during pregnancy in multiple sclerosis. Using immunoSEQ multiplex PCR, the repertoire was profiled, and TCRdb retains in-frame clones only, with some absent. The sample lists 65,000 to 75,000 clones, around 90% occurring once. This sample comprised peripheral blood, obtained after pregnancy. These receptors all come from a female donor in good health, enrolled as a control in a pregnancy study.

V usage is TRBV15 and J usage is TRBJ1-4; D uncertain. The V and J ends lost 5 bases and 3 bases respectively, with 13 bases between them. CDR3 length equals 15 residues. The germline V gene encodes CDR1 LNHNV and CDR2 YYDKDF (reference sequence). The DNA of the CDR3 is TGTGCCACCAGCTCTCGGGTCGGAGCTAATGAAAAACTGTTTTTT. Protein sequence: CATSSRVGANEKLFF.

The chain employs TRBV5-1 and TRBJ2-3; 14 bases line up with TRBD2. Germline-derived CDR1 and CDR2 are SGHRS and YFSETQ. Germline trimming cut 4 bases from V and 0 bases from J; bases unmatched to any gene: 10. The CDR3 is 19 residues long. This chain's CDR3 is CASSNHPGLAGASTDTQYF. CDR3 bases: TGCGCCAGCAGCAACCACCCGGGACTAGCGGGGGCAAGCACAGATACGCAGTATTTT. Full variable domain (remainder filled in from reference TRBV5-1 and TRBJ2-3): KAGVTQTPRYLIKTRGQQVTLSCSPISGHRSVSWYQQTPGQGLQFLFEYFSETQRNKGNFPGRFSGRQFSNSRSEMNVSTLELGDSALYLCASSNHPGLAGASTDTQYFGPGTRLTVL.

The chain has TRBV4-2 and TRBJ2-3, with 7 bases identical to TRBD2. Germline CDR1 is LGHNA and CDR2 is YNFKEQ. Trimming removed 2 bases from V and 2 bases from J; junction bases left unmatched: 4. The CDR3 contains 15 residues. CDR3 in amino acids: CASSQTSVDTDTQYF. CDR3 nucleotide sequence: TGTGCCAGCAGCCAAACTAGCGTGGACACAGATACGCAGTATTTT.

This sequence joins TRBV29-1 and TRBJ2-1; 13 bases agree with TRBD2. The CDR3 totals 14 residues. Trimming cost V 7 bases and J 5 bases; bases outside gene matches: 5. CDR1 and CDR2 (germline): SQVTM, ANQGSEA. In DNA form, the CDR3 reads TGCAGCGCTGCCGGGACTAGCGGGGACAATGAGCAGTTCTTC. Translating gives CSAAGTSGDNEQFF.

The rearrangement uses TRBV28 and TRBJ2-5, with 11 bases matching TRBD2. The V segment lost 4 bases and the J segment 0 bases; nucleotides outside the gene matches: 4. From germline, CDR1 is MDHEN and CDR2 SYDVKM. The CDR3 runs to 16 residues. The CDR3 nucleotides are TGTGCCAGCAGTTCCTATAGCGGGGGGGACCAAGAGACCCAGTACTTC. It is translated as CASSSYSGGDQETQYF.

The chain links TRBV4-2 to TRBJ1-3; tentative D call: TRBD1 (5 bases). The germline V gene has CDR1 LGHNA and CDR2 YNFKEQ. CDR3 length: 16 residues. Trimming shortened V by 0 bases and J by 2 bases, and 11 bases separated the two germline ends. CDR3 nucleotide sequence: TGTGCCAGCAGCCAAGATCACCTCAGGGCTGGAAACACCATATATTTT. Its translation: CASSQDHLRAGNTIYF.

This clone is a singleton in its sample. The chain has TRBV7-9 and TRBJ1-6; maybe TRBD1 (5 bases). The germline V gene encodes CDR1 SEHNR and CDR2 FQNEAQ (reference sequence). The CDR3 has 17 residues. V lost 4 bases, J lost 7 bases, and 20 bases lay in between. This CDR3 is CASSSRGQQIPNSPLHF. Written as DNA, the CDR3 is TGTGCCAGCAGCTCAAGGGGTCAACAGATCCCAAATTCACCCCTCCACTTT.

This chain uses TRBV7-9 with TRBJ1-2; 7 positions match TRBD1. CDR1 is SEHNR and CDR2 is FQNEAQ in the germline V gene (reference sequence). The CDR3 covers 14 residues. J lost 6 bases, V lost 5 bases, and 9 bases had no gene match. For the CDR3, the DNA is TGTGCCAGCAGCCACAGAACAGGGGTAAATGGCTACACCTTC. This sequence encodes CASSHRTGVNGYTF.